This entry lists 2 T cell receptor beta chains sequenced from one sample in a study of response to subunit inactivated influenza vaccine. MiXCR was run by TCRdb on the RT-PCR reads, yielding one entry per CDR3 protein. The table has 650,000 to 800,000 distinct CDR3 sequences, about 15% seen once. Sample: PBMCs from blood, taken roughly 15 days before vaccination. Receptor source: a middle-aged man who received an inactivated influenza vaccine.

This sequence joins TRBV24-1 and TRBJ2-5; D call uncertain. This CDR3 comprises 14 residues. Per the germline V gene, CDR1 is KGHDR and CDR2 is SFDVKD. V lost 2 bases, J lost 1 base, and 7 bases lay in between. The DNA for the CDR3 is TGTGCCACCAGTGATTACGCAGTCCAAGAGACCCAGTACTTC. Residues: CATSDYAVQETQYF.

The rearrangement links TRBV6-2 or TRBV6-3 to TRBJ2-7; D may match TRBD1 or TRBD2 (5 bases each). Germline CDR1 MNHEY, CDR2 SVGEGT. This CDR3 comprises 14 residues. V was shortened by 2 bases and J by 4 bases, with 12 bases between the two germline ends. The CDR3: CASSYRFEGYEQYF. The CDR3 DNA reads TGTGCCAGCAGTTACCGTTTTGAGGGGTACGAGCAGTACTTC.